This T cell receptor beta chain was identified during a study of blood T cell repertoires in COVID-19. V lost 3 bases and J lost 4, with 7 bases in between. Per the germline V gene, CDR1 is KGHSH and CDR2 is LQKENI. The CDR3 spans 12 residues. A note on this clone: The same CDR3 can be traced to other DNA sequences in this sample.

Authors' data handling: The assay estimated nucleated cells by amplifying reference gene primers. Sequencing used immunoSEQ multiplex PCR; TCRdb keeps in-frame clones, though not all of them. That table is the source of V, J and clone size, and D and trimming were worked out from the DNA. The data hold around 220,000 clones, with less than 90% observed a single time. The source is a woman aged 45-60 years with acute or convalescent COVID-19. Material for sequencing was peripheral blood. V usage is TRBV18 and J usage is TRBJ2-7; maybe TRBD2 (6 bases). The CDR3 is CASSPGGYEQYF. The CDR3 DNA sequence: TGTGCCAGCTCACCGGGGGGTTACGAGCAGTACTTC.